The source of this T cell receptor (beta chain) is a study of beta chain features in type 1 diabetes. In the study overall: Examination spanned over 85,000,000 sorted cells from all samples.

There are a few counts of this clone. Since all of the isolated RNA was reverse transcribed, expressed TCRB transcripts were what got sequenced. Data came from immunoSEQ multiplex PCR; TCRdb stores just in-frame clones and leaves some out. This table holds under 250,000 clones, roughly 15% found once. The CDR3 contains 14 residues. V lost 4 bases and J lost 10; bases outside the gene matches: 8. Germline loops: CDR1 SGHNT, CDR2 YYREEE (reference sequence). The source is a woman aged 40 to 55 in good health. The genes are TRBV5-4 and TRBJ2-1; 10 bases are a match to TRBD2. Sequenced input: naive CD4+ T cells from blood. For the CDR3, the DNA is TGTGCCAGCAGCGGAAGAGCGGGGGGGACCGAGCAGTTCTTC. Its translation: CASSGRAGGTEQFF.